This T cell receptor (beta chain) comes out of a study of shared clonotypes between healthy human individuals (TCRdb year 2020). Broadly, across the study: The cohort included a few men and a couple of women between 18 and 49 years of age. The study deeply sequenced blood TCR repertoires of five healthy adults to estimate repertoire size and the extent of clonotype sharing between individuals. To increase sequencing depth and limit assay-specific biases, TCR repertoire library preparation and sequencing were carried out by different laboratories using diverse techniques. Leukapheresis yielded between about 0.94 and 10 billion PBMCs per donor. Summary of the overall study and its limitations: Sampling was restricted to blood, and TCR repertoires in tissues likely differ from the TCR repertoires found in blood. Based on pairwise subsampling, the degree of clonotype sharing among donors was expected to be affected by sequencing depth. Because the study included a small number of donors, the genetic and exposure-history diversity represented was limited.

The donors were healthy, HIV-negative adults with no recently reported acute infections or vaccinations. Every donor was a Caucasian adult residing in Nashville, Tennessee, USA. In the unsorted samples, tens of millions of PBMCs were counted, and genomic DNA was extracted using the QIAamp DNA Blood Mini kit. Blood was obtained by leukapheresis, after which PBMCs were separated by Ficoll-Histopaque density gradient centrifugation and cryopreserved in liquid nitrogen vapor phase. As regards this clone: The antigen this receptor binds is unknown. No per-base quality is available; no much larger clone lies one base away.

TCR CDR3 regions were amplified from genomic DNA by multiplex PCR using the deep immunoSEQ assay. Extracted genomic DNA from each cell subset was spread evenly across all wells of several immunoSEQ 96-well plates, with each plate serving as a replicate. Each replicate PCR for unsorted PBMC received approximately 0.3 ug genomic DNA, equal to about 30,000 T cell genomes. Genomic DNA from unsorted PBMC was sequenced over ten immunoSEQ deep assay plates. Purified libraries were measured with a Qubit 3.0 fluorometer, size-checked on a Bioanalyzer 2100, and measured again with the KAPA Library Quantification kit. A separate single-read 150-cycle Illumina NextSeq 550 flow cell was used to sequence each immunoSEQ 96-well plate. On the authors' methods: The immunoSEQ output contained only junctional sequences without quality scores, so filtering could not match that applied to full-length reads. Sequences were annotated with PyIR, a Python wrapper for IgBLAST v1.9, using IMGT germline references to assign V/J genes and CDR3. Any read was removed if the V/J assignment was weak (E-value above 1e-6), the CDR3 was missing, or the read contained stop codons, out-of-frame junctions, or ambiguous translated residues. V3J clonotypes were defined as sequences sharing an identical inferred V gene, J gene, and CDR3 amino acid sequence. Percentage overlap between repertoires was calculated by dividing the number of shared unique clonotypes by the size of the smaller repertoire. Three approaches were used to assess repertoire richness: RTK rarefaction, the Chao1 estimator, and Recon v2.1 estimates of unobserved clonotypes. Entries here come from immuneACCESS through TCRdb and include only in-frame sequences with V and J called. Some clones fail to appear in such tables; in the studies checked, an unresolved V gene covers under half of the shortfall, and the cause of the remainder is unknown. The V and J calls and clone size come from that table; D and trimming were worked out from the DNA. For this sample the table gives around 440,000 clones, of which around 77% were detected only once. The top ten hold around 13% of the sample.

The CDR3 sequence holds 21 residues, the cysteine and phenylalanine included. Only the CDR3 portion is preserved as DNA: 63 bases, with reading frame beginning at the first base. The sample consisted of PBMCs. The rearrangement combines TRBV21-1 with TRBJ1-2. TRBV21-1 is marked as a pseudogene. The source of this sequence is a woman in her thirties or forties in good health. Some clones in this sample may be carry-over from other donors' samples. The CDR3 protein: CASSPRGEGGSKVRVEYGYTF. The nucleotide sequence is given as TGTGCCAGCAGCCCACGGGGGGAAGGGGGGTCTAAGGTGCGGGTTGAGTATGGCTACACCTTC.